This T cell receptor (beta chain) is drawn from a study of neoadjuvant anti-PD-1 for oral cavity cancer listed by TCRdb under 2021. Regarding the study in general: Three to four biweekly doses of nivolumab at 3 mg/kg were mostly administered to patients before curative-intent surgical resection. Patients without progression received a fourth nivolumab dose around day 43 and underwent definitive surgical resection on days 50-56. Under RECIST 1.1, patients with complete response, partial response or stable disease were classed as responders, and patients with progression were classed as non-responders. There were 12 to 13 patients in the parent correlative cohort, and the response rate was around 30%.

Points the paper makes about the study in general: Only three patients per response group were included in the TCR analyses, and the authors called for validation in larger cohorts. Higher pretreatment blood Treg/Th17 ratios correlated with higher pretreatment blood TCRbeta clonality and lower post-treatment tumor TCRbeta clonality. Larger post-treatment sizes of preexisting intratumoral clones correlated with greater tumor shrinkage, suggesting expansion of preexisting clones contributed to response.

Of note for this clone: Its antigen target is currently unknown. The sample holds no much larger clone one base away, and base qualities are not on file.

Survey sequencing of tumors used two replicates per sample, and the tumor libraries mostly started from roughly 5 ug of input genomic DNA. The immunoSEQ hsTCRbeta kit was used to prepare TCRbeta libraries, following the manufacturer's instructions. Sequencing of the completed libraries took place using an Illumina NovaSeq 6000 S4 flow cell after they had been pooled to approximately 2.8 nM. In the original analysis: The immunoSEQ Analyzer handled quality control and preprocessing of the raw data. The analysis was limited to productive rearrangements, and each clonotype was defined by a unique CDR3 amino acid sequence. Repertoire clonality was estimated as the Gini-Simpson index, computed with the R package tcR. Gini indices were compared with Student's t test, and associations with tumor size change were assessed by Pearson correlation. This is the immuneACCESS table as TCRdb keeps it, with only in-frame sequences that have V and J called. A part of the clones is gone; compared with another copy, unresolved V genes explain less than half, and the rest is unexplained. V and J calls and clone size are those listed in that table; D and trimming were worked out from the DNA. Present in this sample are a few thousand clones, 50% to 65% of which were seen just once. The ten largest clonotypes hold approximately 15% of the sample.

The intended sense of this specimen's time point label: after neoadjuvant nivolumab, at surgical resection. Patients had been newly diagnosed with stage II-IVA oral cavity squamous cell carcinoma, and no prior systemic or radiation treatment had been given to the patients. The cohort consisted of patients with HPV-negative, locally advanced oral cavity squamous cell carcinoma. The samples were obtained from a longitudinal correlative study of a single-arm phase II trial testing neoadjuvant nivolumab in oral cavity squamous cell carcinoma. Genomic DNA-based TCRbeta sequencing was performed on subject-matched pre- and post-treatment PBMCs and tumors from three responders and three non-responders. For tumor tissue, genomic DNA extraction relied on the Maxwell RSC DNA from Tissue kit. The specimen was tumor tissue, collected after nivolumab (anti-PD-1) treatment. The TCR originated in a person aged 35 to 85 with oral cavity squamous cell carcinoma.

The sequence in DNA is TGTGCCAGCAGTTTAGGGGTTAAGGGTAGCACAGATACGCAGTATTTT. This is translated as CASSLGVKGSTDTQYF. The chain is encoded by TRBV28 joined to TRBJ2-3, with no confidently assigned D gene. The CDR3 has 16 amino acids, counting the end cysteine and phenylalanine. Only the CDR3 portion is preserved as DNA: 48 bases, with reading frame beginning at the first base. V is pared back by 2 bases and J by 0 bases, with 12 bases lying between the germline termini. Reading the germline V gene gives CDR1 MDHEN and CDR2 SYDVKM.